The 25 T cell receptor beta chains below were found in one sample sequenced in a study of T cells in localized non-small cell lung cancer. Some clones are missing from TCRdb's copy, which holds only in-frame ones; the method was immunoSEQ multiplex PCR. The repertoire holds 15,000 to 20,000 clones, roughly 87% seen once, with more than 25% in the top ten. The specimen comprised peripheral blood, sampled before any cancer treatment. Receptors were obtained from a male donor aged 60 or older with stage I lung adenocarcinoma.

This clone was recorded only once. The genes are TRBV4-1 and TRBJ1-2; D is undetermined. Per germline, CDR1 MGHRA and CDR2 YSYEKL. The CDR3 has 13 residues. The V and J ends lost 0 bases and 6 bases respectively, with 8 bases between them. CDR3 coding DNA: TGCGCCAGCAGCCAAGATTCGAGGGATGGCTACACCTTC. It yields the protein CASSQDSRDGYTF.

The chain uses TRBV18 and TRBJ2-5; 7 bases match TRBD2. This CDR3 has 15 amino acids. Germline V gene data show CDR1 as KGHSH and CDR2 as LQKENI. J lost 5 bases, V lost 3 bases, and 9 bases had no gene match. CDR3 amino acids: CASSPGREPEETQYF. CDR3 DNA sequence: TGTGCCAGCTCACCGGGGCGGGAGCCAGAGGAGACCCAGTACTTC. The whole variable domain, remainder taken from reference TRBV18 and TRBJ2-5, is NAGVMQNPRHLVRRRGQEARLRCSPMKGHSHVYWYRQLPEEGLKFMVYLQKENIIDESGMPKERFSAEFPKEGPSILRIQQVVRGDSAAYFCASSPGREPEETQYFGPGTRLLVL.

The genes are TRBV6-5 and TRBJ2-7; D may correspond to TRBD1 or TRBD2 (5 bases each). Germline loops: CDR1 MNHEY, CDR2 SVGAGI. V dropped 5 bases and J dropped 1 base, with 9 bases sitting between them. The CDR3 sequence is 13 residues long. DNA for the CDR3: TGTGCCAGCAGTGGGGGTCGTTCCTACGAGCAGTACTTC. Protein sequence: CASSGGRSYEQYF.

CDR3 protein: CASGPGGMYEQYF. In nucleotides, the CDR3 is TGTGCCAGCGGGCCAGGGGGCATGTACGAGCAGTACTTC. The chain is built from TRBV2 and TRBJ2-7, with TRBD1 matching 8 bases. There are 13 residues in the CDR3. The germline V gene has CDR1 SNHLY and CDR2 FYNNEI. Trimming at V came to 8 bases and at J to 4 bases, leaving 7 bases not matched to a gene.

The rearrangement links TRBV5-1 to TRBJ1-2; D is ambiguous. The length of the CDR3 is 14 residues. The V end was cut by 0 bases, the J end by 8 bases, with 14 bases between. Germline values: CDR1 SGHRS, CDR2 YFSETQ. The CDR3 region is CASSLAEGRGGYTF. CDR3 sequence (DNA): TGCGCCAGCAGCTTGGCCGAAGGACGAGGGGGCTACACCTTC.

The chain carries TRBV6-5 and TRBJ2-7, with D maybe TRBD1 (6 bases). Germline V CDR1 and CDR2: MNHEY, SVGAGI. The CDR3 totals 13 residues. Trimming took 8 bases from V and 0 from J, leaving 11 bases between them. Here the CDR3 reads CASWDTLSYEQYF. The CDR3 nucleotides are TGTGCCAGCTGGGACACCCTCTCCTACGAGCAGTACTTC.

The rearrangement joins TRBV9 to TRBJ2-7, with 8 bases aligning to TRBD1. CDR1 is SGDLS and CDR2 is YYNGEE in the germline V gene. The junction had 5 bases not matched to a gene; V was cut back by 2 bases and J by 4 bases. The CDR3 has 14 amino acids. This CDR3 reads CASSVGQGNYEQYF. In DNA, the CDR3 is TGTGCCAGCAGCGTCGGACAGGGTAATTACGAGCAGTACTTC.

Only one count was recorded for this clone. The chain couples TRBV28 to TRBJ1-6, with D uncertain. The CDR3 length is 19 residues. Germline V gene data show CDR1 as MDHEN and CDR2 as SYDVKM. Trimming cost V 2 bases and J 7 bases, with 24 bases left between them. The chain's CDR3 is CASSLGRRFRTPGNSPLHF. CDR3 nucleotides: TGTGCCAGCAGTTTAGGCCGGCGTTTCCGGACCCCGGGGAATTCACCCCTCCACTTT.

The chain has TRBV4-1 and TRBJ2-1; 9 bases are shared with TRBD1. The CDR3 has 14 amino acids. Germline values: CDR1 MGHRA, CDR2 YSYEKL. Trimming at V came to 4 bases and at J to 8 bases, leaving 6 bases not matched to a gene. CDR3 in DNA: TGCGCCAGCAGCCGGGACAGGGAGATCGATGAGCAGTTCTTC. Amino acid sequence: CASSRDREIDEQFF.

This rearrangement joins TRBV4-3 to TRBJ2-1; perhaps TRBD2 as D (6 bases). V dropped 0 bases and J dropped 3 bases, with 9 bases sitting between them. The CDR3 consists of 15 residues. CDR1 LGHNA and CDR2 YSLEER come from the germline V gene. The CDR3 DNA sequence: TGCGCCAGCAGCCAAGACGGGGGAAACTACAATGAGCAGTTCTTC. Amino acids: CASSQDGGNYNEQFF.

The chain carries TRBV4-3 and TRBJ2-7; TRBD2 aligns across 11 bases. Germline CDR1 LGHNA, CDR2 YSLEER. V dropped 0 bases and J dropped 7; count of bases not matched to a gene: 11. There are 17 residues in the CDR3. The CDR3 DNA is TGCGCCAGCAGCCAAGATCCTAGCGGGGGGTTATTTTGGGAGCAGTACTTC. Translation gives CASSQDPSGGLFWEQYF.

The chain links TRBV19 to TRBJ1-5; D might be TRBD1 (5 bases). The germline V gene has CDR1 LNHDA and CDR2 SQIVND (reference sequence). This CDR3 has 14 residues. Trimming removed 8 bases from V and 8 bases from J, with 19 bases in between. The CDR3 here is CASWGGKRTEPQHF. For the CDR3, the DNA is TGTGCCAGTTGGGGCGGTAAACGGACGGAGCCCCAGCATTTT. Based on the CDR3 plus reference TRBV19 and TRBJ1-5, the full variable domain is DGGITQSPKYLFRKEGQNVTLSCEQNLNHDAMYWYRQDPGQGLRLIYYSQIVNDFQKGDIAEGYSVSREKKESFPLTVTSAQKNPTAFYLCASWGGKRTEPQHFGDGTRLSIL.

This chain uses TRBV27 with TRBJ2-2, with D possibly being TRBD2 (6 bases). This CDR3 has 17 residues. Trimming stripped 1 base from V and 4 bases from J, with 16 bases between. From germline, CDR1 is MNHEY and CDR2 SMNVEV (reference sequence). CDR3 DNA sequence: TGTGCCAGCAGTTTATTCGGGTTAGCGGAGTCCACCGGGGAGCTGTTTTTT. Protein product: CASSLFGLAESTGELFF.

V gene TRBV7-9 combines with J gene TRBJ2-2; weak D call: TRBD1 (6 bases). Germline lookup yields CDR1 SEHNR and CDR2 FQNEAQ (reference sequence). This CDR3 is 16 amino acids long. V gave up 5 bases and J gave up 2 bases, with 15 bases separating them. The chain's CDR3 is CASSRSGTHNTGELFF. For the CDR3, the DNA is TGTGCCAGCAGCAGATCCGGGACACACAACACCGGGGAGCTGTTTTTT.

V usage is TRBV15 and J usage is TRBJ2-7; D gene ambiguous. This CDR3 is 15 amino acids long. V lost 0 bases to trimming and J lost 6 bases, with 15 bases between them. Germline V gene lookup returns CDR1 LNHNV and CDR2 YYDKDF (reference sequence). In DNA form, the CDR3 reads TGTGCCACCAGCAGAGAGTCACCTCTACTGACCGAGCAGTACTTC. Translated: CATSRESPLLTEQYF. Filled out from reference TRBV15 and TRBJ2-7, the complete variable domain reads DAMVIQNPRYQVTQFGKPVTLSCSQTLNHNVMYWYQQKSSQAPKLLFHYYDKDFNNEADTPDNFQSRRPNTSFCFLDIRSPGLGDTAMYLCATSRESPLLTEQYFGPGTRLTVT.

This sequence joins TRBV27 and TRBJ1-2; no clear D gene. Germline V lookup: CDR1 MNHEY, CDR2 SMNVEV (reference sequence). V was cut by 5 bases and J by 4 bases, with 14 bases left in between. The CDR3 spans 14 residues. CDR3 region: CASSRAESTYGYTF. The DNA for the CDR3 is TGTGCCAGCAGTAGGGCGGAGTCCACCTATGGCTACACCTTC.

This clone was counted a few times. This chain uses TRBV14 with TRBJ2-7; no firm D call. Germline CDR1 SGHDN, CDR2 FVKESK. The CDR3 is 13 amino acids. The V and J ends lost 0 bases and 4 bases respectively, with 7 bases between them. CDR3 sequence (DNA): TGTGCCAGCAGCCAAGACCCCCAGTACGAGCAGTACTTC. It encodes CASSQDPQYEQYF.

Turning to this clone: Its ends do not fully match the called genes, so a read error is possible. This chain joins TRBV15 and TRBJ2-7, with D perhaps matching TRBD2 (6 bases). The CDR3 has 12 amino acids. CDR1 is LNHNV, CDR2 YYDKDF, per germline (reference sequence). CDR3 residues: CATSNRLGNWDF. Here the CDR3 DNA reads TGTGCCACCAGTAACCGACTAGGGAACTGGGACTTC. Full variable domain (rest looked up from reference TRBV15 and TRBJ2-7): DAMVIQNPRYQVTQFGKPVTLSCSQTLNHNVMYWYQQKSSQAPKLLFHYYDKDFNNEADTPDNFQSRRPNTSFCFLDIRSPGLGDTAMYLCATSNRLGNWDFGPGTRLTVT.

V gene TRBV7-2 combines with J gene TRBJ2-2; a weak D match, TRBD1 (6 bases). The V gene lost 3 bases and the J gene lost 2 bases, with 13 bases spanning the gap. Germline values: CDR1 SGHTA, CDR2 FQGNSA. This CDR3 contains 16 residues. The CDR3 coding sequence is TGTGCCAGCAGCTTGAGTTCCAGGGGTAACACCGGGGAGCTGTTTTTT. It yields the protein CASSLSSRGNTGELFF.

The CDR3 is CAWSTQIYNEQFF. The CDR3 DNA sequence: TGTGCCTGGAGTACGCAAATTTACAATGAGCAGTTCTTC. The V and J genes are TRBV30 and TRBJ2-1; D unclear. Trimming cost V 2 bases and J 4 bases, with 9 bases left between them. The CDR3 has 13 amino acids. Germline CDR1 and CDR2: GTSNPN and SVGIG (reference sequence).

The rearrangement uses TRBV5-1 and TRBJ1-3; no definite D call. CDR1 and CDR2 from the germline V gene are SGHRS and YFSETQ. The CDR3 runs to 16 residues. Trimming took 0 bases from V and 0 from J, leaving 10 bases between them. The DNA of the CDR3 is TGCGCCAGCAGCTTGGCGGCCACGTACTCTGGAAACACCATATATTTT. Encoded protein: CASSLAATYSGNTIYF.

This chain joins TRBV27 and TRBJ1-2; no firm D call. Per the germline V gene, CDR1 is MNHEY and CDR2 is SMNVEV (reference sequence). The CDR3 is 15 residues long. V lost 6 bases and J lost 8, with 22 bases in between. The CDR3 protein is CASSLNLAGLYGYTF. CDR3 nucleotide sequence: TGTGCCAGCAGCCTCAATTTGGCAGGCTTGTACGGCTACACCTTC.

The chain joins TRBV19 to TRBJ2-5, with 14 bases that match TRBD2. The V and J ends lost 3 bases and 7 bases, in that order; junction bases with no gene match: 13. This CDR3 is built from 18 residues. Germline V gene data show CDR1 as LNHDA and CDR2 as SQIVND (reference sequence). DNA for the CDR3: TGTGCCAGTAGTATTCAGGGGGGACTAGCGGGAGTGAAGGGGACCCAGTACTTC. This gives the protein CASSIQGGLAGVKGTQYF.

The gene calls are TRBV21-1 and TRBJ1-5; the table's D call, TRBD1, was not checked against the DNA. TRBV21-1 is tagged as a pseudogene. The CDR3 covers 19 residues. CDR3 residues: CASSKMGIMGQSSNQPQHF. As DNA, the CDR3 is TGTGCCAGCAGCAAAATGGGAATTATGGGACAAAGTAGCAATCAGCCCCAGCATTTT.

V and J are TRBV4-2 and TRBJ2-2; no firm D call. Germline V gene lookup returns CDR1 LGHNA and CDR2 YNFKEQ. Trimming took off 1 base at V and 7 bases at J, with 13 bases between the two ends. The CDR3 is 15 residues long. The CDR3, as DNA: TGTGCCAGCAGCCAAGCGGCCCGTTTCGACGGGGAGCTGTTTTTT. Its translation: CASSQAARFDGELFF.